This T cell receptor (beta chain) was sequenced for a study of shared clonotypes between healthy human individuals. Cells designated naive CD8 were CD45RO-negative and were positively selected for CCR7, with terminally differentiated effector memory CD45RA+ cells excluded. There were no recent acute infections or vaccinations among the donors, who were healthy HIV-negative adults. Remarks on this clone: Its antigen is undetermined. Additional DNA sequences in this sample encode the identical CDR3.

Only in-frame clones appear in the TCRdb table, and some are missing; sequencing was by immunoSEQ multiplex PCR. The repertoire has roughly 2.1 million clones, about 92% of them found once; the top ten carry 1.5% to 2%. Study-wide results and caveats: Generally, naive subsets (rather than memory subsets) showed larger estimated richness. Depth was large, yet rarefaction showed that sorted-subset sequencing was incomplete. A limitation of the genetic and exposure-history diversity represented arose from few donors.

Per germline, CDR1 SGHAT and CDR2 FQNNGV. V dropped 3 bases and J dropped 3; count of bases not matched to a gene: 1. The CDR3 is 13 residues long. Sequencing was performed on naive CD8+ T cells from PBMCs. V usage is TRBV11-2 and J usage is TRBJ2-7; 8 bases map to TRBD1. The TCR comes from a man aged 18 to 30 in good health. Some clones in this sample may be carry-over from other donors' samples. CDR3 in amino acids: CASSLGQVYEQYF. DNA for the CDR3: TGTGCCAGCAGCTTGGGACAGGTCTACGAGCAGTACTTC.